The 27 T cell receptor beta chains below all came from one sample that was sequenced in a study of T-cell reconstitution after alpha-beta-depleted transplantation in children. Unique molecular identifiers were incorporated when the TCRbeta library was constructed. TCRdb redid the calling of the PCR reads with MiXCR, one entry per CDR3 protein. The data contain about 540,000 distinct CDR3 sequences, 27% of them singletons. Sequences were derived from PBMCs, sampled before TCRalphabeta/CD19-depleted stem cell transplant. Receptor source: a boy in the first two years of life with Wiskott-Aldrich syndrome, due to receive a stem cell transplant.

The chain joins TRBV5-1 to TRBJ2-2; 8 nucleotides agree with TRBD1. V lost 4 bases to trimming and J lost 2 bases; unmatched junction nucleotides: 7. This CDR3 is built from 16 residues. Germline assignment: CDR1 SGHRS and CDR2 YFSETQ. The CDR3 loop reads CASSNEDRENTGELFF. The CDR3 coding sequence is TGCGCCAGCAGCAACGAGGACAGGGAAAACACCGGGGAGCTGTTTTTT.

A few counts support this clonotype. The chain is built from TRBV29-1 and TRBJ2-1; 11 bases match TRBD2. CDR1 and CDR2 (germline): SQVTM, ANQGSEA. V trimming: 0 bases; J trimming: 8 bases; junction bases outside the gene matches: 6. The CDR3 sequence is 15 residues long. The CDR3 DNA reads as TGCAGCGTTGAAGATCTGGGACTAGCGGTCGATGAGCAGTTCTTC. Its protein is CSVEDLGLAVDEQFF.

The rearrangement joins TRBV29-1 to TRBJ2-1; 12 bases are a match to TRBD1. The junction had 6 bases not matched to a gene; V was cut back by 4 bases and J by 5 bases. Germline values: CDR1 SQVTM, CDR2 ANQGSEA. This CDR3 spans 15 amino acids. The CDR3 region is CSVGDRGLLDNEQFF. In DNA form, the CDR3 reads TGCAGCGTTGGGGACAGGGGGCTTCTAGACAATGAGCAGTTCTTC.

The genes are TRBV28 and TRBJ2-7; 10 bases map to TRBD1. The V gene end was trimmed by 6 bases and the J gene end by 1 base; junction bases not matched to a gene: 6. The germline V gene encodes CDR1 MDHEN and CDR2 SYDVKM. The CDR3 consists of 15 residues. The CDR3 loop reads CASRFLGQGSYEQYF. In nucleotides, the CDR3 is TGTGCCAGCAGATTCTTGGGACAGGGGTCCTACGAGCAGTACTTC.

The table lists this clonotype with a few counts. The rearrangement links TRBV5-1 to TRBJ2-3, with unresolved D. Germline V gene lookup returns CDR1 SGHRS and CDR2 YFSETQ. The CDR3 totals 13 residues. With 1 base removed from V and 4 bases from J, the gap between germline ends came to 7 bases. DNA for the CDR3: TGCGCCAGCAGCTTGATCGGGCCAGATACGCAGTATTTT. It yields the protein CASSLIGPDTQYF.

The chain employs TRBV27 and TRBJ2-2; possible D gene TRBD1, 5 bases. The CDR3 spans 14 residues. Trimming removed 1 base at V and 4 bases at J, with 7 bases between. Germline CDR1 MNHEY, CDR2 SMNVEV (reference sequence). CDR3 sequence (DNA): TGTGCCAGCAGTTTATTAGGGGCCACCGGGGAGCTGTTTTTT. This encodes CASSLLGATGELFF.

This clonotype appeared a few times. V gene TRBV5-1 combines with J gene TRBJ2-1, with TRBD1 identical over 7 bases. The CDR3 loop spans 16 amino acids. With V trimmed by 4 bases and J by 3 bases, 10 bases remained unmatched. Germline V gene sequence: CDR1 SGHRS, CDR2 YFSETQ. The CDR3 region is CASSESDRVYYNEQFF. The CDR3 DNA is TGCGCCAGCAGCGAAAGCGACAGGGTGTACTACAATGAGCAGTTCTTC.

This rearrangement joins TRBV11-2 to TRBJ2-7, with 8 bases aligning to TRBD1. This CDR3 is 15 amino acids long. The germline CDR1 and CDR2 sequences are SGHAT and FQNNGV. V lost 5 bases, J lost 5 bases, and 11 bases stayed unmatched. The CDR3 nucleotides are TGTGCCAGCAGCCCGACCACAGGGGGAATCCACGAGCAGTACTTC. Its protein product is CASSPTTGGIHEQYF.

This chain links TRBV20-1 with TRBJ2-1; the match to TRBD2 covers 11 bases. The length of the CDR3 is 16 residues. J lost 3 bases, V lost 5 bases, and 9 bases had no gene match. The V gene's germline CDR1 is DFQATT and CDR2 SNEGSKA (reference sequence). The CDR3 sequence: CSAPSPTSGIYNEQFF. The CDR3 DNA reads as TGCAGTGCTCCGAGCCCGACTAGCGGGATCTACAATGAGCAGTTCTTC.

A few counts support this clonotype. The rearrangement joins TRBV10-3 to TRBJ2-7; 8 bases are a match to TRBD1. J gave up 2 bases and V 4 bases, and 4 bases lay outside the gene matches. The CDR3 contains 14 residues. Germline CDR1 and CDR2: ENHRY and SYGVKD. The CDR3 DNA follows: TGTGCCATCAGTGGAGGACAGGGTGCCTACGAGCAGTACTTC. Protein: CAISGGQGAYEQYF.

The V gene is TRBV6-5, the J gene TRBJ2-7; D possibly corresponds to TRBD2 (6 bases). Germline V gene sequence: CDR1 MNHEY, CDR2 SVGAGI. V was clipped by 0 bases and J by 1 base, with 10 bases between them. The CDR3 sequence is 15 residues long. CDR3 sequence reads: CASSYSGGISYEQYF. In nucleotides, the CDR3 is TGTGCCAGCAGTTACTCAGGCGGGATTTCCTACGAGCAGTACTTC.

The chain employs TRBV2 and TRBJ2-2; 8 bases are a match to TRBD1. This CDR3 is built from 18 residues. J was trimmed by 6 bases and V by 6 bases; bases with no gene match: 18. CDR1 is SNHLY and CDR2 is FYNNEI in the germline V gene. The CDR3 DNA is TGTGCCAGCAGCTCCGTCGGGACAGGTCTTTTTGGGTCCGGGGAGCTGTTTTTT. Translating gives CASSSVGTGLFGSGELFF.

This clonotype was seen only a few times. V is TRBV7-2 and J is TRBJ2-3, with TRBD2 matching over 11 bases. The V gene's germline CDR1 is SGHTA and CDR2 FQGNSA. The CDR3 runs to 18 residues. Unmatched junction bases numbered 9, after V lost 0 bases and J lost 4 bases. The CDR3 nucleotides read TGTGCCAGCAGCTTAGCTTATTATAGCGGGAGGGGCCCAGATACGCAGTATTTT. This sequence encodes CASSLAYYSGRGPDTQYF.

The V call is TRBV7-9, the J call TRBJ2-3, with D possibly matching TRBD2 (5 bases). The CDR3 runs 12 residues. V was shortened by 5 bases and J by 6 bases, with 9 bases between the two germline ends. In germline, CDR1 is SEHNR, CDR2 FQNEAQ (reference sequence). This CDR3 is CASSRPGDTQYF. As DNA, the CDR3 is TGTGCCAGCAGCCGACCGGGGGATACGCAGTATTTT.

CDR3 DNA: TGCGCCAGCAGCTTTGACAGGGTATGGTACGAGCAGTACTTC. Translating it yields CASSFDRVWYEQYF. V usage is TRBV5-1 and J usage is TRBJ2-7, with 7 bases identical to TRBD1. Germline CDR1 is SGHRS and CDR2 is YFSETQ. The CDR3 has 14 residues. The J segment lost 4 bases and the V segment lost 2 bases, leaving 6 bases of the junction unmatched. The variable domain in full, completed from reference TRBV5-1 and TRBJ2-7, reads KAGVTQTPRYLIKTRGQQVTLSCSPISGHRSVSWYQQTPGQGLQFLFEYFSETQRNKGNFPGRFSGRQFSNSRSEMNVSTLELGDSALYLCASSFDRVWYEQYFGPGTRLTVT.

CDR3 protein: CASSLSTSWETQYF. DNA for the CDR3: TGTGCCAGCAGTTTATCGACTAGCTGGGAGACCCAGTACTTC. The chain has TRBV27 and TRBJ2-5, with 7 bases fitting TRBD2. The CDR3 has 14 amino acids. From germline, CDR1 is MNHEY and CDR2 SMNVEV (reference sequence). J lost 5 bases, V lost 0 bases, and 3 bases had no gene match.

CDR3 DNA sequence: TGCGCCAGCAGCTTGGGGGGGGCGTATACGCAGTATTTT. Translation: CASSLGGAYTQYF. V usage is TRBV5-1 and J usage is TRBJ2-3; D may be TRBD1 or TRBD2 (6 bases each). The V and J ends lost 0 bases and 7 bases respectively, with 9 bases between them. The CDR3 extends over 13 amino acids. Germline CDR1 reads SGHRS; CDR2 reads YFSETQ.

This clonotype was seen more than once but under ten times. The rearrangement joins TRBV29-1 to TRBJ2-5; D is possibly TRBD2 (5 bases). This CDR3 has 13 residues. From germline, CDR1 is SQVTM and CDR2 ANQGSEA. Deletions cut 3 bases from V and 2 bases from J, with 10 bases between. The CDR3 sequence is CSVEVGAQETQYF. The CDR3 nucleotides read TGCAGCGTTGAGGTGGGAGCTCAAGAGACCCAGTACTTC.

This clonotype was detected only once. This chain uses TRBV29-1 with TRBJ2-7, with D perhaps given as TRBD1 or TRBD2 (6 bases each). The CDR3 totals 14 residues. V dropped 4 bases and J dropped 2 bases, with 15 bases sitting between them. CDR1 and CDR2 from the germline V gene are SQVTM and ANQGSEA. The CDR3 DNA sequence: TGCAGCGTTGTCTCGGGGGCGGGACCCTACGAGCAGTACTTC. Protein sequence: CSVVSGAGPYEQYF.

This clonotype was detected only a few times. The CDR3 sequence is CASSDGNTIYF. CDR3 DNA: TGTGCCAGCAGCGATGGAAACACCATATATTTT. This chain connects TRBV7-9 to TRBJ1-3; D gene ambiguous. The germline CDR1 and CDR2 sequences are SEHNR and FQNEAQ (reference sequence). The CDR3 has 11 residues. Trimming left V 5 bases short and J 3 bases short, with 2 bases between.

This clonotype was seen only once. The V gene is TRBV18, the J gene TRBJ1-1; the D gene is possibly TRBD1 (5 bases). The V gene lost 3 bases and the J gene lost 1 base, with 18 bases spanning the gap. This CDR3 is 17 amino acids long. The germline gives CDR1 KGHSH, CDR2 LQKENI. Here the CDR3 reads CASSPRYRDPRNTEAFF. DNA of the CDR3: TGTGCCAGCTCACCCCGATATCGGGACCCCAGGAACACTGAAGCTTTCTTT.

The chain employs TRBV27 and TRBJ2-2, with a possible D match to TRBD1 (6 bases). Per germline, CDR1 MNHEY and CDR2 SMNVEV (reference sequence). V was shortened by 7 bases and J by 7 bases, with 13 bases between the two germline ends. There are 13 residues in the CDR3. CDR3 DNA sequence: TGTGCCAGCAACCGACAGGCTCACGGGGAGCTGTTTTTT. Protein sequence: CASNRQAHGELFF.

The V and J genes are TRBV20-1 and TRBJ2-1, with D possibly TRBD2 on 6 matching bases. The V end was cut by 7 bases, the J end by 6 bases, with 10 bases between. Germline CDR1 is DFQATT and CDR2 is SNEGSKA (reference sequence). This CDR3 has 11 residues. The CDR3 reads CSVAGGNEQFF. The DNA for the CDR3 is TGCAGTGTAGCCGGGGGCAATGAGCAGTTCTTC.

The chain is built from TRBV5-1 and TRBJ2-5; TRBD2 aligns across 11 bases. Germline V CDR1 and CDR2: SGHRS, YFSETQ. CDR3 length: 15 amino acids. V trimming: 2 bases; J trimming: 10 bases; junction bases outside the gene matches: 10. For the CDR3, the DNA is TGCGCCAGCAGCTTCGAACTAGCGGGAGCAGCTGGCCAGTACTTC. It specifies CASSFELAGAAGQYF.

This clonotype came up a few times. This chain links TRBV5-1 with TRBJ1-2; no reliable D call. This CDR3 comprises 15 residues. V was cut by 4 bases and J by 4 bases, with 17 bases left in between. Germline CDR1 and CDR2: SGHRS and YFSETQ. The CDR3 reads CASSRDSGSGYGYTF. The CDR3 coding sequence is TGCGCCAGCAGCCGTGATTCGGGTTCTGGCTATGGCTACACCTTC.

This clonotype showed up just a few times. The chain links TRBV10-3 to TRBJ1-6; D gene ambiguous. The ends were cut back, 0 bases at V and 8 bases at J, with 5 bases in the middle. Germline CDR1 is ENHRY and CDR2 is SYGVKD. This CDR3 is 13 amino acids long. As DNA, the CDR3 is TGTGCCATCAGTGAGTCTGGGGATTCACCCCTCCACTTT. Amino acid sequence: CAISESGDSPLHF.

The chain uses TRBV20-1 and TRBJ2-1, with 10 bases identical to TRBD2. Unmatched junction bases numbered 9, after V lost 6 bases and J lost 7 bases. CDR1 and CDR2 (germline): DFQATT, SNEGSKA (reference sequence). This CDR3 contains 14 residues. This CDR3 reads CSATSGDPPNEQFF. The DNA for the CDR3 is TGCAGTGCAACTAGCGGGGACCCACCAAATGAGCAGTTCTTC.